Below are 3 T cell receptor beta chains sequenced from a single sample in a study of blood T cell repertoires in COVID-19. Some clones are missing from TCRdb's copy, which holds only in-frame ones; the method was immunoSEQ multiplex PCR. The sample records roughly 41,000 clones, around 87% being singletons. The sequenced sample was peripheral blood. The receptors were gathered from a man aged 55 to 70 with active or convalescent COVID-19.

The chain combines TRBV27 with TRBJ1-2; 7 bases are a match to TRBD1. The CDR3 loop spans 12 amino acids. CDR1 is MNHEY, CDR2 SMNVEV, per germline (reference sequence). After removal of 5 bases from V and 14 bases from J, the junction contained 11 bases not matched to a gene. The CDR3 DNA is TGTGCCAGCAGTGCAACTGAGGGGGCCTGGACCTTC. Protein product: CASSATEGAWTF.

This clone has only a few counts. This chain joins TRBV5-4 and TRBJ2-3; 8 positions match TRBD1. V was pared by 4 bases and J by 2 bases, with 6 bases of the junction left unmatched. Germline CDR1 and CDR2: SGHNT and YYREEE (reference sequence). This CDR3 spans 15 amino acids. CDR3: CASSIGQGLTDTQYF. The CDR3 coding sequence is TGTGCCAGCAGCATAGGACAGGGCCTCACAGATACGCAGTATTTT.

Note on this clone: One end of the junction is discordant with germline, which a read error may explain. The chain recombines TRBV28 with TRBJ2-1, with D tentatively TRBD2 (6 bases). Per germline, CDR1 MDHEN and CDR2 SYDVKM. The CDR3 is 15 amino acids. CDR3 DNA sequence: TGTGTCAGCAGTTTCGGTGGGACTTCATACAATGAGCAGTTCTTC. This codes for CVSSFGGTSYNEQFF.